This passage covers 31 T cell receptor beta chains from one sample sequenced in a study of OX40 agonist ivuxolimab in advanced cancers. TCRdb's copy holds only in-frame clones and misses some; the assay was immunoSEQ multiplex PCR. The repertoire holds tens of thousands of clones, with approximately 90% as singletons. The specimen comprised CD4+ or CD8+ T cells sorted from blood, sampled in a trial of the OX40 agonist ivuxolimab. Every receptor here comes from an adult with an advanced solid tumor such as melanoma, head and neck, liver or kidney cancer.

The rearrangement uses TRBV19 and TRBJ2-6; 10 bases map to TRBD1. The CDR3 totals 18 residues. Germline CDR1 LNHDA, CDR2 SQIVND (reference sequence). The J segment lost 4 bases and the V segment lost 7 bases, leaving 13 bases of the junction unmatched. The CDR3 nucleotides are TGTGCCAGTAAACCTGACAGGGGGCGTTACGTAGGGGCCAACGTCCTGACTTTC. It encodes CASKPDRGRYVGANVLTF.

The CDR3: CASSLLGQGSADTQYF. DNA of the CDR3: TGTGCCAGCAGTTTGTTGGGGCAGGGTAGCGCAGATACGCAGTATTTT. This sequence joins TRBV28 and TRBJ2-3; D might be TRBD1 or TRBD2, each matching 5 bases. CDR1 is MDHEN and CDR2 is SYDVKM in the germline V gene. The V and J ends lost 3 bases and 4 bases respectively, with 17 bases between them. The CDR3 length is 16 residues.

The chain couples TRBV11-2 to TRBJ2-7, with a weak D call TRBD1 (6 bases). The CDR3 spans 15 residues. With 5 bases removed from V and 2 bases from J, the gap between germline ends came to 16 bases. Germline CDR1 reads SGHAT; CDR2 reads FQNNGV. The chain's CDR3 is CASSPSTGLTYEQYF. The DNA for the CDR3 is TGTGCCAGCAGCCCCTCGACAGGTCTTACCTACGAGCAGTACTTC.

V and J are TRBV5-5 and TRBJ1-1; a possible D gene is TRBD1 (6 bases). V was pared by 4 bases and J by 2 bases, with 12 bases between. Germline CDR1 is SGHKS and CDR2 is YYEKEE (reference sequence). This CDR3 is built from 14 residues. This CDR3 is CASSTDRANTEAFF. The CDR3 nucleotides are TGTGCCAGCAGCACGGACAGAGCAAACACTGAAGCTTTCTTT.

V gene TRBV28 combines with J gene TRBJ2-3; D is possibly TRBD2 (6 bases). V was pared by 4 bases and J by 0 bases, with 11 bases between. The CDR3 is 15 residues long. Germline-derived CDR1 and CDR2 are MDHEN and SYDVKM. CDR3 nucleotide sequence: TGTGCCAGCAGTTCCCAGCGGGCTAGCACAGATACGCAGTATTTT. Translated, it gives CASSSQRASTDTQYF.

The V call is TRBV18, the J call TRBJ2-1; 9 bases line up with TRBD1. Germline assignment: CDR1 KGHSH and CDR2 LQKENI. The CDR3 is made up of 13 amino acids. V shed 5 bases, J shed 7 bases, and the junction held 3 bases outside the gene matches. The CDR3 here is CASSWDRANEQFF. CDR3 sequence (DNA): TGTGCCAGCTCATGGGACAGGGCTAATGAGCAGTTCTTC.

This sequence joins TRBV5-1 and TRBJ2-3, with D maybe TRBD2 (5 bases). CDR3 length: 16 amino acids. The germline gives CDR1 SGHRS, CDR2 YFSETQ. V gave up 6 bases and J gave up 2 bases, with 19 bases separating them. The CDR3 loop reads CASISGASGNTDTQYF. The DNA of the CDR3 is TGCGCCAGCATCTCCGGCGCCTCGGGAAACACAGATACGCAGTATTTT.

This chain links TRBV10-1 with TRBJ2-7; D might be TRBD1 (5 bases). The CDR3 extends over 18 amino acids. In germline, CDR1 is WNHNN, CDR2 SYGVQD (reference sequence). Trimming took off 2 bases at V and 6 bases at J, with 26 bases between the two ends. The CDR3 DNA is TGCGCCAGCAGTGAGCCCCTTATACACCCAGCAGGGTCGAGCGAGCAGTACTTC. Translating it yields CASSEPLIHPAGSSEQYF.

The chain recombines TRBV7-6 with TRBJ2-1, with 11 bases that match TRBD2. Germline V gene lookup returns CDR1 SGHVS and CDR2 FNYEAQ. The J segment lost 0 bases and the V segment lost 5 bases, leaving 9 bases of the junction unmatched. The CDR3 sequence is 18 residues long. The CDR3 spells CASSPTVLAGGSYNEQFF. Written as DNA, the CDR3 is TGTGCCAGCAGCCCAACCGTCCTAGCGGGAGGCTCCTACAATGAGCAGTTCTTC.

The gene calls are TRBV5-1 and TRBJ1-5, with a possible D match to TRBD1 (6 bases). The length of the CDR3 is 14 residues. Trimming cost V 0 bases and J 8 bases, with 12 bases left between them. CDR1 and CDR2 (germline): SGHRS, YFSETQ. DNA for the CDR3: TGCGCCAGCAGCTTGGAAGGGGGGAGAGAGCCCCAGCATTTT. This gives the protein CASSLEGGREPQHF.

The V and J genes are TRBV19 and TRBJ2-1; D remains ambiguous. This CDR3 has 14 amino acids. Trimming stripped 4 bases from V and 11 bases from J, with 18 bases between. Germline loops: CDR1 LNHDA, CDR2 SQIVND (reference sequence). For the CDR3, the DNA is TGTGCCAGTAGTACCGAAAACACGGGCACCCAGCAGTTCTTC. Encoded protein: CASSTENTGTQQFF. The full variable domain, rest sourced from reference TRBV19 and TRBJ2-1, is DGGITQSPKYLFRKEGQNVTLSCEQNLNHDAMYWYRQDPGQGLRLIYYSQIVNDFQKGDIAEGYSVSREKKESFPLTVTSAQKNPTAFYLCASSTENTGTQQFFGPGTRLTVL.

The chain is built from TRBV19 and TRBJ1-1; D gene ambiguous. V gave up 6 bases and J gave up 1 base, with 9 bases separating them. The CDR3 sequence is 13 residues long. CDR1 and CDR2 (germline): LNHDA, SQIVND (reference sequence). The CDR3 loop reads CASRLQRNTEAFF. CDR3 nucleotide sequence: TGTGCCAGTAGGTTACAGAGGAACACTGAAGCTTTCTTT. Together with reference TRBV19 and TRBJ1-1, the CDR3 gives the full variable domain: DGGITQSPKYLFRKEGQNVTLSCEQNLNHDAMYWYRQDPGQGLRLIYYSQIVNDFQKGDIAEGYSVSREKKESFPLTVTSAQKNPTAFYLCASRLQRNTEAFFGQGTRLTVV.

This chain joins TRBV21-1 and TRBJ2-7; TRBD1 is the table's D call, not checked against the DNA. TRBV21-1 is a pseudogene. The CDR3 extends over 15 amino acids. The CDR3, as DNA: TGTGCCAGCAGCAAAGCTGCAGGGGGTAGGAACGAGCAGTACTTC. This gives the protein CASSKAAGGRNEQYF.

This rearrangement joins TRBV25-1 to TRBJ2-1, with 8 bases aligning to TRBD1. This CDR3 contains 17 residues. Germline V gene data show CDR1 as MGHDK and CDR2 as SYGVNS. After removal of 5 bases from V and 4 bases from J, the junction contained 13 bases not matched to a gene. The CDR3 bases are TGTGCCAGCAGTCCAGTACCGGGACAGGCCCGTTACAATGAGCAGTTCTTC. Translation: CASSPVPGQARYNEQFF.

This clone appeared a few times. V is TRBV5-6 and J is TRBJ2-7, with D unresolved. V was pared by 0 bases and J by 2 bases, with 12 bases between. Germline CDR1 and CDR2: SGHDT and YYEEEE. The CDR3 runs 15 residues. CDR3 in amino acids: CASSLGPTVPYEQYF. CDR3 coding DNA: TGTGCCAGCAGCTTGGGGCCCACAGTTCCCTACGAGCAGTACTTC.

The rearrangement links TRBV7-3 to TRBJ2-3; 8 bases agree with TRBD2. V lost 3 bases to trimming and J lost 0 bases; unmatched junction nucleotides: 2. The germline V gene has CDR1 SGHTA and CDR2 FQGTGA. This CDR3 is 15 amino acids long. For the CDR3, the DNA is TGTGCCAGCAGCTTGTCGGGAGGGAGCACAGATACGCAGTATTTT. Amino acids: CASSLSGGSTDTQYF.

The J gene is TRBJ2-6, the V gene TRBV21-1. TRBV21-1 is flagged as a pseudogene. The CDR3 sequence is 19 residues long. CDR3 protein: CASSRNRQPWRYGANVLTF. The CDR3, as DNA: TGTGCCAGCAGCAGAAATAGACAGCCATGGAGGTATGGGGCCAACGTCCTGACTTTC.

The CDR3 region is CASSPEFGLAVLSYEQYF. For the CDR3, the DNA is TGTGCCAGCAGCCCCGAATTTGGACTAGCGGTCCTTTCCTACGAGCAGTACTTC. V usage is TRBV7-2 and J usage is TRBJ2-7; 10 bases map to TRBD2. The V gene's germline CDR1 is SGHTA and CDR2 FQGNSA. This CDR3 spans 18 amino acids. Trimming removed 5 bases from V and 1 base from J; junction bases left unmatched: 14.

The rearrangement joins TRBV7-2 to TRBJ2-7; tentatively, D is TRBD2 (7 bases). The CDR3 is 18 residues long. Looked up from germline, CDR1 is SGHTA and CDR2 is FQGNSA. Trimming shortened V by 3 bases and J by 1 base, and 22 bases separated the two germline ends. In DNA, the CDR3 is TGTGCCAGCAGCTTTAGGCTTGCGGGGGCTAGAAAGTCCTACGAGCAGTACTTC. Protein: CASSFRLAGARKSYEQYF.

In the case of this clone: This same CDR3 is encoded by further DNA sequences in the sample. V usage is TRBV7-2 and J usage is TRBJ2-1; the D gene could be TRBD1 or TRBD2 (6 bases each). CDR1 and CDR2 (germline): SGHTA, FQGNSA. CDR3 size: 15 residues. V dropped 5 bases and J dropped 4 bases, with 15 bases sitting between them. The CDR3: CASSARLGGYNEQFF. CDR3 DNA: TGTGCCAGCAGCGCTCGACTAGGGGGGTACAATGAGCAGTTCTTC. The complete variable domain, with remaining parts taken from reference TRBV7-2 and TRBJ2-1, reads GAGVSQSPSNKVTEKGKDVELRCDPISGHTALYWYRQSLGQGLEFLIYFQGNSAPDKSGLPSDRFSAERTGGSVSTLTIQRTQQEDSAVYLCASSARLGGYNEQFFGPGTRLTVL.

This chain links TRBV7-2 with TRBJ2-7, with TRBD2 matching over 9 bases. Germline CDR1 and CDR2: SGHTA and FQGNSA. V lost 5 bases and J lost 6; bases outside the gene matches: 17. The CDR3 extends over 17 amino acids. CDR3 protein: CASSARIRLAGEGEQYF. In nucleotides, the CDR3 is TGTGCCAGCAGCGCACGGATCCGTTTAGCGGGAGAGGGCGAGCAGTACTTC.

This clone was detected only once. The V gene is TRBV18, the J gene TRBJ1-6, with D possibly being TRBD1 (6 bases). Germline V CDR1 and CDR2: KGHSH, LQKENI. Trimming took 6 bases from V and 5 from J, leaving 11 bases between them. This CDR3 region has 14 residues. This CDR3 reads CASSLDRNNSPLHF. CDR3 nucleotides: TGTGCCAGCTCCTTGGACAGAAATAATTCACCCCTCCACTTT.

The chain carries TRBV5-1 and TRBJ2-2; 11 bases agree with TRBD1. V lost 0 bases, J lost 4 bases, and 2 bases stayed unmatched. Germline V lookup: CDR1 SGHRS, CDR2 YFSETQ. This CDR3 is built from 16 residues. The CDR3 spells CASSLVGTGGTGELFF. As DNA, the CDR3 is TGCGCCAGCAGCTTGGTTGGGACAGGGGGCACCGGGGAGCTGTTTTTT. Together with reference TRBV5-1 and TRBJ2-2, the CDR3 gives the full variable domain: KAGVTQTPRYLIKTRGQQVTLSCSPISGHRSVSWYQQTPGQGLQFLFEYFSETQRNKGNFPGRFSGRQFSNSRSEMNVSTLELGDSALYLCASSLVGTGGTGELFFGEGSRLTVL.

This clone was detected once. The chain carries TRBV2 and TRBJ1-1, with D perhaps matching TRBD1 (5 bases). The CDR3 has 14 residues. Germline lookup yields CDR1 SNHLY and CDR2 FYNNEI. V lost 7 bases and J 2 bases, leaving 14 bases between the germline ends. The chain's CDR3 is CASKNKGINTEAFF. CDR3 nucleotide sequence: TGTGCCAGCAAGAATAAGGGGATAAACACTGAAGCTTTCTTT.

The V gene is TRBV4-3, the J gene TRBJ2-2; D may be TRBD1 or TRBD2 (5 bases each). CDR1 is LGHNA and CDR2 is YSLEER in the germline V gene. V gave up 4 bases and J gave up 4 bases, with 13 bases separating them. The CDR3 consists of 15 residues. CDR3 nucleotides: TGCGCCAGCAGCCCGTGGAAGGGGACCACCGGGGAGCTGTTTTTT. The encoded protein is CASSPWKGTTGELFF.

The chain employs TRBV25-1 and TRBJ2-7, with D possibly being TRBD1 (5 bases). V shed 3 bases and J shed 3 bases, with 15 bases lying between them. CDR3 length equals 15 residues. The germline V gene encodes CDR1 MGHDK and CDR2 SYGVNS. This chain's CDR3 is CASSDQTERRYEQYF. The CDR3 DNA reads TGTGCCAGCAGTGACCAGACAGAGAGGCGCTACGAGCAGTACTTC.

The gene calls are TRBV13 and TRBJ2-7; perhaps D is TRBD1 or TRBD2 (7 bases each). CDR1 is PRHDT, CDR2 FYEKMQ, per germline (reference sequence). This CDR3 has 14 amino acids. Trimming cost V 4 bases and J 4 bases, with 14 bases left between them. This chain's CDR3 is CASSSGGGVYEQYF. The CDR3 bases are TGTGCCAGCAGCTCAGGGGGAGGGGTTTACGAGCAGTACTTC.

This CDR3 is CASSPIAGGTYEQYF. In nucleotides, the CDR3 is TGTGCCAGCAGTCCAATAGCGGGAGGGACCTACGAGCAGTACTTC. The V gene is TRBV6-5, the J gene TRBJ2-7; 11 bases match TRBD2. V was pared by 5 bases and J by 2 bases, with 5 bases of the junction left unmatched. CDR3 length: 15 amino acids. Germline loops: CDR1 MNHEY, CDR2 SVGAGI.

This rearrangement joins TRBV7-8 to TRBJ1-3; D is perhaps TRBD1 (5 bases). V lost 4 bases and J lost 0, with 13 bases in between. Germline lookup yields CDR1 SGHVS and CDR2 FQNEAQ. This CDR3 is 16 amino acids long. The CDR3 protein is CASSSGLLSSGNTIYF. Written as DNA, the CDR3 is TGTGCCAGCAGCTCGGGACTATTGAGCTCTGGAAACACCATATATTTT.

The chain couples TRBV5-1 to TRBJ2-6; a weak D match, TRBD1 (5 bases). The CDR3 runs to 18 residues. Germline CDR1 SGHRS, CDR2 YFSETQ. V was pared by 0 bases and J by 1 base, with 14 bases between. The CDR3 spells CASSLAGRVGSGANVLTF. The CDR3 DNA follows: TGCGCCAGCAGCTTGGCAGGCAGGGTCGGGTCTGGGGCCAACGTCCTGACTTTC.

The V and J genes are TRBV5-6 and TRBJ2-7; D remains ambiguous. The CDR3 is 12 residues long. V was cut by 3 bases and J by 7 bases, with 11 bases left in between. The germline CDR1 and CDR2 sequences are SGHDT and YYEEEE. CDR3 protein: CASSWARLEQYF. CDR3 nucleotide sequence: TGTGCCAGCAGCTGGGCTAGGCTTGAGCAGTACTTC.